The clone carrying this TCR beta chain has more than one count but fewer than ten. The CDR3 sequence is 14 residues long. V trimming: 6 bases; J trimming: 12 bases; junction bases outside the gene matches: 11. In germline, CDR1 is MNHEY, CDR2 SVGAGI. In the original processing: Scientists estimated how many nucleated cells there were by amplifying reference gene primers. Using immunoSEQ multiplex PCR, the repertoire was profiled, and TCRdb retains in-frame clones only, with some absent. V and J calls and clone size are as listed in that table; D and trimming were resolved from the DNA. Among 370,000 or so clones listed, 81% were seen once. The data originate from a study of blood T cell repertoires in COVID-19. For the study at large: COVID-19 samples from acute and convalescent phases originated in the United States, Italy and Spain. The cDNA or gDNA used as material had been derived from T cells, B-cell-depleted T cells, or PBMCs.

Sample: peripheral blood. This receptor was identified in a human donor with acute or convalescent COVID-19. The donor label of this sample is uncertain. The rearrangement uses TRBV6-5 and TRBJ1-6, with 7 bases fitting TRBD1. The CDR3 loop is CASRLDDRALPLHF. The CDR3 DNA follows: TGTGCCAGCAGACTAGACGACAGGGCCCTACCCCTCCACTTT.